This T cell receptor beta chain was obtained from a study of blood T cell repertoires in COVID-19. This table comes from immunoSEQ multiplex PCR, and its TCRdb copy is limited to in-frame clones, with some not included. The table lists some 350,000 clones, roughly 84% of them singletons, with 2.5% to 3% in the top ten. Recovered Cohort 3 donors showed two negative PCRs, clearance, or symptom resolution. The CDR3 runs 15 residues. The sequence derives from a young woman who had recovered from COVID-19. Sequenced material: PBMCs or T cells enriched from blood (not recorded which). The chain has TRBV7-5 and TRBJ1-4. TRBV7-5 is noted as a pseudogene. The CDR3 region is CARTSSGGANEKLFF. The CDR3 region has the DNA TGTGCCAGAACTTCCTCCGGGGGGGCTAATGAAAAACTGTTTTTT.